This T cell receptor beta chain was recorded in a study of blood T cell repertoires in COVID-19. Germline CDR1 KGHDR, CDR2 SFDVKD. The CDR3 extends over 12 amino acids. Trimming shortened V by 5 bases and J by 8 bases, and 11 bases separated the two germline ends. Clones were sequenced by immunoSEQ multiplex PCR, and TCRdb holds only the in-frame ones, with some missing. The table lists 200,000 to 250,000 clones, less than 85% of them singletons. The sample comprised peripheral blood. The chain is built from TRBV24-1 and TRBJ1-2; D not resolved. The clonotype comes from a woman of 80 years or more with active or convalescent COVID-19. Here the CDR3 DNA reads TGTGCCACCAGTGTAGGAGGGTACGGCTACACCTTC. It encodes CATSVGGYGYTF.